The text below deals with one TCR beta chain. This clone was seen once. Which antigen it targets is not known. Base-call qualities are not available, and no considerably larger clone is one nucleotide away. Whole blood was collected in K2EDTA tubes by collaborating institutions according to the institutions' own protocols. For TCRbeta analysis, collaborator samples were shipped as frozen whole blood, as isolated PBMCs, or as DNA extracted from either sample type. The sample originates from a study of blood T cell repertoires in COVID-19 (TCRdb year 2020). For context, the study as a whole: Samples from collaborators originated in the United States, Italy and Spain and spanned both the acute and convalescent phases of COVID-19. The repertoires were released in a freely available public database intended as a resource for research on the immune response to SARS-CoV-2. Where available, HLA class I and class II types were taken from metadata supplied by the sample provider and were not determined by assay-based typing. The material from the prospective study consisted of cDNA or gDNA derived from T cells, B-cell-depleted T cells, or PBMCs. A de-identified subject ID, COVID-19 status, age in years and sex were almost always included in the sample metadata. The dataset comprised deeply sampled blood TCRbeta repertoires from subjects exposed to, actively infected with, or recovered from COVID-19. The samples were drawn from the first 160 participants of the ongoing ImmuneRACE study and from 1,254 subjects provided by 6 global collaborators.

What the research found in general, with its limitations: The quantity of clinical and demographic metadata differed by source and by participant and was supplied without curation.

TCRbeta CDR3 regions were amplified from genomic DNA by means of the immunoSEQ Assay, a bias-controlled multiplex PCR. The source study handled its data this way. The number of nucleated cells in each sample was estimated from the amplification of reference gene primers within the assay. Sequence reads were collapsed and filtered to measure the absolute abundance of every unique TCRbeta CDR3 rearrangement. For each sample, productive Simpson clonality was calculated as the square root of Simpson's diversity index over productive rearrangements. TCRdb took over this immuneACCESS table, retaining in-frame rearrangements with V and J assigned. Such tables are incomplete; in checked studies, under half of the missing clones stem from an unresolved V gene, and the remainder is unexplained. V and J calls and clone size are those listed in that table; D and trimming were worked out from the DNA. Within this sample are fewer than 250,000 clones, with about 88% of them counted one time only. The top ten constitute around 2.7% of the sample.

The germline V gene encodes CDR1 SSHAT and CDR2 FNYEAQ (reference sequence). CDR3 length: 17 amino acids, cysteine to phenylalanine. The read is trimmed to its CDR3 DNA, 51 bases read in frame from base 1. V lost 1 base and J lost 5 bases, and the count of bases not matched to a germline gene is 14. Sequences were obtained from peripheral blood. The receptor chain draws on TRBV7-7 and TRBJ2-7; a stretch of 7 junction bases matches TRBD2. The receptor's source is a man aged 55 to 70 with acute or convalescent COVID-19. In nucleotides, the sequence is TGTGCCAGCAGCTTAGGGGCGGTGGCGGGGGTTAGGGACGAGCAGTACTTC. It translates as CASSLGAVAGVRDEQYF.